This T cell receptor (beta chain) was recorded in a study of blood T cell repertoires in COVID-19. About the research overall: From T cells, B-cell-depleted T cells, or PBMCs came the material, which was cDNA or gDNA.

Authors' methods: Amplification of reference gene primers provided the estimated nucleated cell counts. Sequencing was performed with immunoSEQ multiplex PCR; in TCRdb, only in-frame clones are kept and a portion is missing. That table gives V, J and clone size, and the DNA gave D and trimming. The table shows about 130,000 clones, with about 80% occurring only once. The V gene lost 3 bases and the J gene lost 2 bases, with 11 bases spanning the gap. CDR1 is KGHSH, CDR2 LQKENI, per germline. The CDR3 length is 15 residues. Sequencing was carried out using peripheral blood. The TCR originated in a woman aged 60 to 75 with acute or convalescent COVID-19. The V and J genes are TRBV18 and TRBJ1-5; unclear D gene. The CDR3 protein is CASSPWPGGNQPQHF. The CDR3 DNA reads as TGTGCCAGCTCACCTTGGCCGGGTGGCAATCAGCCCCAGCATTTT.